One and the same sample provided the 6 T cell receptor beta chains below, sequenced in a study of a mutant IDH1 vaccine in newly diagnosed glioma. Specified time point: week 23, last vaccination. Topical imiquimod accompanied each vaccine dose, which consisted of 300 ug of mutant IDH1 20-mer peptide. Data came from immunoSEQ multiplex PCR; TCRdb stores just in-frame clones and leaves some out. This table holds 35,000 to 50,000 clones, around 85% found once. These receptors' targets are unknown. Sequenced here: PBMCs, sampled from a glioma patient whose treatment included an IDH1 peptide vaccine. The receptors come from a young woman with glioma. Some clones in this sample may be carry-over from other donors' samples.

The chain's CDR3 is CASSLGSGNQPQHF. CDR3 bases: TGTGCCAGCAGCCTTGGGTCGGGCAATCAGCCCCAGCATTTT. The chain carries TRBV25-1 and TRBJ1-5; D remains ambiguous. Trimming cost V 6 bases and J 2 bases, with 11 bases left between them. CDR1 is MGHDK and CDR2 is SYGVNS in the germline V gene. CDR3 length: 14 amino acids.

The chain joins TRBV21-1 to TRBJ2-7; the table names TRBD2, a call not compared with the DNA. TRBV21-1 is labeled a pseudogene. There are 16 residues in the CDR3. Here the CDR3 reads CASSKKGTGNSYEQYF. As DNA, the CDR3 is TGTGCCAGCAGCAAGAAAGGAACGGGGAACTCCTACGAGCAGTACTTC.

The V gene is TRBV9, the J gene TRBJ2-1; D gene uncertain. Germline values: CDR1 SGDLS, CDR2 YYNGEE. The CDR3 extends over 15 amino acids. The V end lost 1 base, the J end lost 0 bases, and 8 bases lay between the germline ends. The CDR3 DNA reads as TGTGCCAGCAGCGTAAGTGCTAGCTCCTACAATGAGCAGTTCTTC. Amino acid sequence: CASSVSASSYNEQFF.

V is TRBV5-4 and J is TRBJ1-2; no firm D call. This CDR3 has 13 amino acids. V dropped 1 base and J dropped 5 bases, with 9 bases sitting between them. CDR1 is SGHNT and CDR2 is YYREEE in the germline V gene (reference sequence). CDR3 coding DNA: TGTGCCAGCAGCTTGAGGGCAGATTATGGCTACACCTTC. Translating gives CASSLRADYGYTF.

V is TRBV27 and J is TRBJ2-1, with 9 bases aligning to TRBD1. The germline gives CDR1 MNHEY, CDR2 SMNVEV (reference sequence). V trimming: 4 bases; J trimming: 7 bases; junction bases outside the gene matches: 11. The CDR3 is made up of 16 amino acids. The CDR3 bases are TGTGCCAGCAGTTCGTGGTCGGGACAGGGTCTGAATGAGCAGTTCTTC. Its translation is CASSSWSGQGLNEQFF.

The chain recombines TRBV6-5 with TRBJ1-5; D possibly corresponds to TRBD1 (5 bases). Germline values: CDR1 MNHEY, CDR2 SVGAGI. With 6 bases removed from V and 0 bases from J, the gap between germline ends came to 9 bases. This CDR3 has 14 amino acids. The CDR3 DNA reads TGTGCCAGCAGGGCTACAGGTAGCAATCAGCCCCAGCATTTT. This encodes CASRATGSNQPQHF.